Below, 14 T cell receptor beta chains from the same sample are listed, as sequenced in a study of T cell changes during pregnancy in multiple sclerosis. The data were produced by immunoSEQ multiplex PCR, yet TCRdb's version contains in-frame clones alone and is incomplete. The table includes about 12,000 clones, 86% detected once. The sequencing here drew on CD8+ T cells from peripheral blood mononuclear cells, taken in the second trimester of pregnancy. The origin of the receptors is a female donor in good health, enrolled as a control in a pregnancy study.

This chain joins TRBV7-9 and TRBJ2-2, with 9 bases identical to TRBD1. The CDR3 is made up of 14 amino acids. V dropped 6 bases and J dropped 5; count of bases not matched to a gene: 4. Per the germline V gene, CDR1 is SEHNR and CDR2 is FQNEAQ (reference sequence). The DNA for the CDR3 is TGTGCCAGCAGGGACAGGGGAGGAACCGGGGAGCTGTTTTTT. It encodes CASRDRGGTGELFF.

V is TRBV13 and J is TRBJ1-3, with D perhaps matching TRBD1 (5 bases). Germline-derived CDR1 and CDR2 are PRHDT and FYEKMQ (reference sequence). Trimming stripped 0 bases from V and 2 bases from J, with 5 bases between. CDR3 length equals 14 residues. CDR3 protein: CASSLGGAGNTIYF. The CDR3, as DNA: TGTGCCAGCAGCTTAGGAGGGGCTGGAAACACCATATATTTT. Looking up the rest from reference TRBV13 and TRBJ1-3 gives the full variable domain: AAGVIQSPRHLIKEKRETATLKCYPIPRHDTVYWYQQGPGQDPQFLISFYEKMQSDKGSIPDRFSAQQFSDYHSELNMSSLELGDSALYFCASSLGGAGNTIYFGEGSWLTVV.

This clone was observed once. The chain recombines TRBV5-1 with TRBJ2-7, with 9 positions matching TRBD1. CDR1 is SGHRS and CDR2 is YFSETQ in the germline V gene. J lost 3 bases, V lost 7 bases, and 8 bases had no gene match. The CDR3 length is 14 residues. The CDR3 spells CASGPDRGFYEQYF. The CDR3 nucleotides are TGCGCCAGCGGGCCGGACAGGGGCTTCTACGAGCAGTACTTC.

This chain links TRBV7-8 with TRBJ2-7; D is undetermined. With 1 base removed from V and 2 bases from J, the gap between germline ends came to 6 bases. CDR3 length: 13 amino acids. The germline V gene has CDR1 SGHVS and CDR2 FQNEAQ. The CDR3 DNA reads as TGTGCCAGCAGCTTAGAGCCCCCCTACGAGCAGTACTTC. Translated: CASSLEPPYEQYF.

The CDR3 bases are TGTGCCAGCAGTGACTCTGACAGGGGTCACGAGCAGTACTTC. It yields the protein CASSDSDRGHEQYF. The chain employs TRBV2 and TRBJ2-7; 8 positions match TRBD1. Per the germline V gene, CDR1 is SNHLY and CDR2 is FYNNEI. The CDR3 loop spans 14 amino acids. V was pared by 3 bases and J by 5 bases, with 6 bases of the junction left unmatched.

This sequence joins TRBV10-3 and TRBJ2-5; D unclear. Germline values: CDR1 ENHRY, CDR2 SYGVKD. CDR3 size: 13 residues. Deletions cut 7 bases from V and 5 bases from J, with 14 bases between. CDR3 residues: CAITDFIEETQYF. For the CDR3, the DNA is TGTGCCATCACTGACTTTATAGAGGAGACCCAGTACTTC.

The rearrangement uses TRBV7-9 and TRBJ1-2, with TRBD1 identical over 8 bases. The germline gives CDR1 SEHNR, CDR2 FQNEAQ (reference sequence). The V and J ends lost 11 bases and 5 bases, in that order; junction bases with no gene match: 7. This CDR3 comprises 12 residues. The CDR3 region is CAADRDRYGYTF. The CDR3 coding sequence is TGTGCCGCGGACAGGGATAGGTATGGCTACACCTTC.

The V call is TRBV7-8, the J call TRBJ1-2; possible D gene TRBD1, 5 bases. Germline-derived CDR1 and CDR2 are SGHVS and FQNEAQ. This CDR3 spans 16 amino acids. The V end was cut by 5 bases, the J end by 6 bases, with 22 bases between. This chain's CDR3 is CASSPHIPGTGDGYTF. CDR3 sequence (DNA): TGTGCCAGCAGCCCGCACATTCCCGGGACGGGGGATGGCTACACCTTC.

The chain employs TRBV19 and TRBJ2-7; TRBD2 matches 8 bases. The CDR3 length is 16 residues. V dropped 10 bases and J dropped 0; count of bases not matched to a gene: 14. Germline CDR1 LNHDA, CDR2 SQIVND (reference sequence). Here the CDR3 reads CATPGSGVRSSYEQYF. In DNA form, the CDR3 reads TGTGCCACTCCGGGTAGCGGGGTCAGGAGCTCCTACGAGCAGTACTTC.

The chain uses TRBV19 and TRBJ2-1; 9 bases are a match to TRBD2. The length of the CDR3 is 14 residues. CDR1 LNHDA and CDR2 SQIVND come from the germline V gene (reference sequence). V lost 7 bases, J lost 5 bases, and 6 bases stayed unmatched. CDR3 sequence reads: CASTGASGDNEQFF. The CDR3 coding sequence is TGTGCCAGTACCGGGGCTAGCGGGGACAATGAGCAGTTCTTC.

The rearrangement links TRBV7-8 to TRBJ1-1; D unclear. The CDR3 is made up of 18 amino acids. Trimming pared 5 bases from V and 4 bases from J, leaving 26 bases between. From germline, CDR1 is SGHVS and CDR2 FQNEAQ. The CDR3 nucleotides read TGTGCCAGCAGCCTCCTCGATTGGGGTCCTTCGAGGGCCACTGAAGCTTTCTTT. It specifies CASSLLDWGPSRATEAFF.

J is TRBJ1-1 and V is TRBV14; 7 nucleotides align to TRBD1. V lost 6 bases and J lost 1; bases outside the gene matches: 5. The CDR3 runs to 14 residues. Germline assignment: CDR1 SGHDN and CDR2 FVKESK. The CDR3 sequence: CASRRTGTNTEAFF. The CDR3 DNA sequence: TGTGCCAGCAGGCGGACAGGCACGAACACTGAAGCTTTCTTT.

CDR3 nucleotides: TGCGCCAGCAGGGACGGGACTAGCGGGACTGGGGAGCTGTTTTTT. It yields the protein CASRDGTSGTGELFF. This chain links TRBV10-1 with TRBJ2-2; 13 bases agree with TRBD2. This CDR3 is 15 amino acids long. The trim removed 6 bases at V and 8 bases at J, leaving 6 bases unmatched. Germline V lookup: CDR1 WNHNN, CDR2 SYGVQD (reference sequence).

The rearrangement joins TRBV10-1 to TRBJ1-1; no clear D gene. V was pared by 8 bases and J by 2 bases, with 15 bases between. Germline loops: CDR1 WNHNN, CDR2 SYGVQD (reference sequence). This CDR3 has 14 residues. As DNA, the CDR3 is TGCGCCAGCCGCTCCGTCCCACTAAACACTGAAGCTTTCTTT. Translating gives CASRSVPLNTEAFF.